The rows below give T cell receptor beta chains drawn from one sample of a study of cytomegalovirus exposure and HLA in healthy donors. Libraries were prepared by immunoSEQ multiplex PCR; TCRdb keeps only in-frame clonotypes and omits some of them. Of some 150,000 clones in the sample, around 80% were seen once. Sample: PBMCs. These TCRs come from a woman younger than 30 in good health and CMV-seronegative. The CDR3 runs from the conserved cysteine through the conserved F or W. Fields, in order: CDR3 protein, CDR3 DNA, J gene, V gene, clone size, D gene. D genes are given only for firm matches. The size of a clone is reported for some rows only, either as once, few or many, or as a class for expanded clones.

CDR3: CASSRDRGLEAFF
DNA: TGTGCCAGCAGCCGGGACAGGGGGCTTGAAGCTTTCTTT
J: TRBJ1-1
V: TRBV7-9
size: .
D: TRBD1

CDR3: CASRRGLGTDTQYF
DNA: TGCGCCAGCAGGAGGGGACTCGGCACAGATACGCAGTATTTT
J: TRBJ2-3
V: TRBV10-2
size: .
D: .

CDR3: CASSPPDTSNTEAFF
DNA: TGTGCCAGCTCACCACCGGACACTTCGAACACTGAAGCTTTCTTT
J: TRBJ1-1
V: TRBV18
size: .
D: .

CDR3: CASRGRQTDTGELFF
DNA: TGTGCCAGCAGGGGTAGGCAGACAGACACCGGGGAGCTGTTTTTT
J: TRBJ2-2
V: TRBV2
size: .
D: .

CDR3: CASSPLSRGGGIVAFF
DNA: TGTGCCAGCAGTCCCCTGTCCCGGGGGGGCGGGATTGTAGCTTTCTTT
J: TRBJ1-1
V: TRBV27
size: few
D: .

CDR3: CASSLGAGQGNNEQFF
DNA: TGCGCCAGCAGCCTCGGGGCCGGACAGGGTAATAATGAGCAGTTCTTC
J: TRBJ2-1
V: TRBV5-1
size: .
D: TRBD1

CDR3: CAWSRGQNQPQHF
DNA: TGTGCCTGGTCAAGGGGACAGAATCAGCCCCAGCATTTT
J: TRBJ1-5
V: TRBV30
size: .
D: TRBD1

CDR3: CASSKGWDSGGTSTDTQYF
DNA: TGTGCCAGCAGCAAAGGGTGGGATAGCGGGGGAACCAGCACAGATACGCAGTATTTT
J: TRBJ2-3
V: TRBV21-1
size: .
D: .

CDR3: CASSLDRPNYGYTF
DNA: TGTGCCAGTAGTCTTGACAGACCTAACTATGGCTACACCTTC
J: TRBJ1-2
V: TRBV19
size: .
D: .

CDR3: CASRDGGSGTEAFF
DNA: TGCGCCAGCAGGGACGGGGGGTCGGGAACTGAAGCTTTCTTT
J: TRBJ1-1
V: TRBV10-2
size: .
D: .

CDR3: CASGVAGGLETQYF
DNA: TGTGCTAGTGGTGTGGCAGGGGGCCTAGAGACCCAGTACTTC
J: TRBJ2-5
V: TRBV12-5
size: .
D: TRBD1

CDR3: CASSASGGTQYF
DNA: TGTGCCAGCAGCGCCAGCGGAGGGACCCAGTACTTC
J: TRBJ2-5
V: TRBV9
size: .
D: .

CDR3: CASSLGWRSSYNEQFF
DNA: TGTGCCAGCAGCTTAGGTTGGCGGAGCTCCTACAATGAGCAGTTCTTC
J: TRBJ2-1
V: TRBV11-3
size: .
D: .

CDR3: CASSAGTRNYGYTF
DNA: TGTGCCAGTAGTGCCGGGACAAGGAACTATGGCTACACCTTC
J: TRBJ1-2
V: TRBV19
size: .
D: .

CDR3: CASSLIGGAFF
DNA: TGTGCCAGCAGCTTGATTGGAGGAGCTTTCTTT
J: TRBJ1-1
V: TRBV11-3
size: .
D: .

CDR3: CASSLGTAKETQYF
DNA: TGTGCCAGCAGCTTGGGGACAGCTAAAGAGACCCAGTACTTC
J: TRBJ2-5
V: TRBV5-4
size: once
D: .

CDR3: CSSSLSRFVAGGNNEQFF
DNA: TGTTCCAGCAGCTTATCCCGGTTCGTAGCGGGGGGGAACAATGAGCAGTTCTTC
J: TRBJ2-1
V: TRBV7-9
size: .
D: TRBD2

CDR3: CAISEDTRYEQYF
DNA: TGTGCCATCAGTGAAGACACCCGATACGAGCAGTACTTC
J: TRBJ2-7
V: TRBV10-3
size: .
D: .

CDR3: CASSVESAGGPGTGELFF
DNA: TGTGCCAGCAGCGTAGAGTCGGCGGGGGGGCCGGGCACCGGGGAGCTGTTTTTT
J: TRBJ2-2
V: TRBV9
size: .
D: TRBD2

CDR3: CASGRDTGSGQPQHF
DNA: TGTGCCAGCGGCCGGGACACGGGTTCGGGTCAGCCCCAGCATTTT
J: TRBJ1-5
V: TRBV6-1
size: .
D: .

CDR3: CASSLGGVETQYF
DNA: TGTGCCAGCAGCTTAGGCGGTGTGGAGACCCAGTACTTC
J: TRBJ2-5
V: TRBV7-7
size: .
D: .

CDR3: CASSRTPGTGGRETQYF
DNA: TGTGCCAGCAGCCGAACCCCCGGGACAGGGGGACGGGAGACCCAGTACTTC
J: TRBJ2-5
V: TRBV11-2
size: few
D: TRBD1

CDR3: CASGGGWGETQYF
DNA: TGTGCCAGCGGGGGGGGGTGGGGAGAGACCCAGTACTTC
J: TRBJ2-5
V: TRBV2
size: .
D: TRBD2

CDR3: CASSVGVNTEAFF
DNA: TGTGCCAGCAGCGTCGGGGTGAACACTGAAGCTTTCTTT
J: TRBJ1-1
V: TRBV6-4
size: .
D: .

CDR3: CASSEVSVGFNQPQHF
DNA: TGTGCCAGCAGTGAAGTATCTGTTGGCTTCAATCAGCCCCAGCATTTT
J: TRBJ1-5
V: TRBV2
size: .
D: .

CDR3: CASRLAGDPTDTQYF
DNA: TGCGCCAGCAGACTAGCGGGGGATCCCACAGATACGCAGTATTTT
J: TRBJ2-3
V: TRBV4-1
size: once
D: TRBD2

CDR3: CASSWTSGGDNEQFF
DNA: TGCGCCAGCAGCTGGACTAGCGGGGGGGACAATGAGCAGTTCTTC
J: TRBJ2-1
V: TRBV5-1
size: .
D: TRBD2

CDR3: CASSSRGGTDTQYF
DNA: TGCGCCAGCAGCTCGCGGGGGGGCACAGATACGCAGTATTTT
J: TRBJ2-3
V: TRBV5-1
size: .
D: TRBD2

CDR3: CSSSLLLRGYGYTF
DNA: TGTTCCAGCAGCTTACTACTAAGGGGGTATGGCTACACCTTC
J: TRBJ1-2
V: TRBV7-9
size: .
D: .

CDR3: CASTIEATNTEAFF
DNA: TGTGCCAGCACCATAGAGGCGACGAACACTGAAGCTTTCTTT
J: TRBJ1-1
V: TRBV6-1
size: .
D: .

CDR3: CASSGQALAEQYF
DNA: TGTGCCAGCAGTGGACAGGCCCTAGCCGAGCAGTACTTC
J: TRBJ2-7
V: TRBV6-6
size: few
D: TRBD1

CDR3: CASSLGLRGRREQYF
DNA: TGTGCCAGCAGCTTAGGACTCAGGGGGCGCCGCGAGCAGTACTTC
J: TRBJ2-7
V: TRBV7-9
size: .
D: TRBD1

CDR3: CASSTQGGIVTEAFF
DNA: TGTGCCAGCTCGACCCAGGGCGGAATTGTGACTGAAGCTTTCTTT
J: TRBJ1-1
V: TRBV18
size: .
D: .